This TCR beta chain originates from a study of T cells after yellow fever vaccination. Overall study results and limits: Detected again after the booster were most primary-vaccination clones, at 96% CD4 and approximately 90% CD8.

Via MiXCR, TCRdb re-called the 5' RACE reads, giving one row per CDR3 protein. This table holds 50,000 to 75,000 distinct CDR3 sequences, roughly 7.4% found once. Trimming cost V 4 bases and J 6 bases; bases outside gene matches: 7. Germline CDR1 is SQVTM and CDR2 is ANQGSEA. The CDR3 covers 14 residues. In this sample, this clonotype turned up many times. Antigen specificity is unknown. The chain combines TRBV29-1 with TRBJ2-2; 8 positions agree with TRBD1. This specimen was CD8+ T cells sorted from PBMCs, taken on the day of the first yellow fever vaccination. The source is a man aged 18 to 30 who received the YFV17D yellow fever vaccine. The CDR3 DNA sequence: TGCAGCGTTGCCGGCAGGGGGCTATCCGGGGAGCTGTTTTTT. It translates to CSVAGRGLSGELFF.